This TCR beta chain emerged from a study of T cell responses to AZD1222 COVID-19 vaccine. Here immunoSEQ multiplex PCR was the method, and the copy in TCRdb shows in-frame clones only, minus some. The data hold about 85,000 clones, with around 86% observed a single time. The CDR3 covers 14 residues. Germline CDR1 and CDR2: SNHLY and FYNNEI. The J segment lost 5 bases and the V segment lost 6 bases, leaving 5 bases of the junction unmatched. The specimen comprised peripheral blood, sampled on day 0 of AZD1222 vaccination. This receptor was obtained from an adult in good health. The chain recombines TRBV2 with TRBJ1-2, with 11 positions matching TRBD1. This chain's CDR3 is CASRGQGEVYGYTF. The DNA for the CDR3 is TGTGCCAGCAGGGGACAGGGGGAGGTTTATGGCTACACCTTC. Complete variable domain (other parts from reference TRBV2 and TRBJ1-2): EPEVTQTPSHQVTQMGQEVILRCVPISNHLYFYWYRQILGQKVEFLVSFYNNEISEKSEIFDDQFSVERPDGSNFTLKIRSTKLEDSAMYFCASRGQGEVYGYTFGSGTRLTVV.